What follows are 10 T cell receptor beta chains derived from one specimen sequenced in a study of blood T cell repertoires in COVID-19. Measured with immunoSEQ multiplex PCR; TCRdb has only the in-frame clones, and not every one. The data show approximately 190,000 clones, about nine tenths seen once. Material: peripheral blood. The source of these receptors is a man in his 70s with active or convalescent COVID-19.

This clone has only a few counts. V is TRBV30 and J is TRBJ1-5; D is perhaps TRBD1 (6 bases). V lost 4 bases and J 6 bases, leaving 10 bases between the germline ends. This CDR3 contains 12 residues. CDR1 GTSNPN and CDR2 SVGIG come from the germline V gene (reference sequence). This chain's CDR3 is CAWNRGGQPQHF. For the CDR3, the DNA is TGTGCCTGGAACAGAGGGGGTCAGCCCCAGCATTTT.

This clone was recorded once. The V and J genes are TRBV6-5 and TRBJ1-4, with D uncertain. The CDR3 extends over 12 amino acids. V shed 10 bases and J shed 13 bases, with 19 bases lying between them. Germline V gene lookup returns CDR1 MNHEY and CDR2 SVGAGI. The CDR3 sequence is CATRTPSGILFF. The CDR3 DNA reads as TGTGCCACCCGCACTCCCAGCGGAATACTGTTTTTT.

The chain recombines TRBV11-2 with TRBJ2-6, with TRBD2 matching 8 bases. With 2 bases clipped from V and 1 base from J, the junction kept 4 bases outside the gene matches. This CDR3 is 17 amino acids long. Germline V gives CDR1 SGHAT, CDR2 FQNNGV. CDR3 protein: CASSLYGGRSGANVLTF. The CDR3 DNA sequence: TGTGCCAGCAGCTTATACGGCGGGAGGTCTGGGGCCAACGTCCTGACTTTC.

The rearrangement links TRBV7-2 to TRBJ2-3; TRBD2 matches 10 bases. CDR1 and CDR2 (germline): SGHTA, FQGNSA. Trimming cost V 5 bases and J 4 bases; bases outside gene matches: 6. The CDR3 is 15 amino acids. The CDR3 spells CASSQISGGPDTQYF. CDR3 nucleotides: TGTGCCAGCAGCCAGATTAGCGGGGGGCCAGATACGCAGTATTTT.

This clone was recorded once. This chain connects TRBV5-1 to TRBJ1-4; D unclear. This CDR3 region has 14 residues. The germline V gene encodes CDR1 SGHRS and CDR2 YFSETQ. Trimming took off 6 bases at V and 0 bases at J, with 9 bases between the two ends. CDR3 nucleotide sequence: TGCGCCAGCACCCCCGGGGCAACTAATGAAAAACTGTTTTTT. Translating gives CASTPGATNEKLFF.

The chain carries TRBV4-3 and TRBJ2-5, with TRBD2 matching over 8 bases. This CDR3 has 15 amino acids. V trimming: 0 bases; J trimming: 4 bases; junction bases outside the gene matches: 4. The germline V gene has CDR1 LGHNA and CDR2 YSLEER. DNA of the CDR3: TGCGCCAGCAGCCAAGATGGTAGCGGGGTAGAGACCCAGTACTTC. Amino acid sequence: CASSQDGSGVETQYF.

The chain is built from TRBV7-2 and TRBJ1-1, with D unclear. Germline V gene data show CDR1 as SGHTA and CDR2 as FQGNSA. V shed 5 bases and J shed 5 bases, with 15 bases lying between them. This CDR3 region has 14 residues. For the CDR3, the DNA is TGTGCCAGCAGCCCGGGTGGTGTTAGGACTGAAGCTTTCTTT. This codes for CASSPGGVRTEAFF. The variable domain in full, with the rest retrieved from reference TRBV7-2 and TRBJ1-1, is GAGVSQSPSNKVTEKGKDVELRCDPISGHTALYWYRQSLGQGLEFLIYFQGNSAPDKSGLPSDRFSAERTGGSVSTLTIQRTQQEDSAVYLCASSPGGVRTEAFFGQGTRLTVV.

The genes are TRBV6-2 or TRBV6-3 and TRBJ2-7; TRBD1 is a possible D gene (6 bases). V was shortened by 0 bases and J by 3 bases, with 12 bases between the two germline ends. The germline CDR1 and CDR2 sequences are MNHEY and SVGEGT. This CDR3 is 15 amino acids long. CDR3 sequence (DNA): TGTGCCAGCAGTTACTCGCCCAGGGGAATCTACGAGCAGTACTTC. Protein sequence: CASSYSPRGIYEQYF.

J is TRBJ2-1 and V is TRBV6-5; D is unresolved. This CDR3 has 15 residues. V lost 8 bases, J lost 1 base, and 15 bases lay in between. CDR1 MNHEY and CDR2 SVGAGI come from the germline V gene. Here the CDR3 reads CASRHSTLSYNEQFF. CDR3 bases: TGTGCCAGCCGGCACTCGACATTATCCTACAATGAGCAGTTCTTC.

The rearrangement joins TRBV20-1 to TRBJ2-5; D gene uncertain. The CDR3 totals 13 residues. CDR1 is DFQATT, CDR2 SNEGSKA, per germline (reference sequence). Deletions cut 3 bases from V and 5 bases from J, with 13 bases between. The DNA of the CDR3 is TGCAGTGCTAGTATGAACCCCGGGGAGACCCAGTACTTC. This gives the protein CSASMNPGETQYF.